This TCR beta chain was retrieved from a study of cytomegalovirus exposure and HLA in healthy donors. PCR employed 60 Vbeta and 13 Jbeta primers. TCRdb's copy holds only in-frame clones and misses some; the assay was immunoSEQ multiplex PCR. The sample includes 150,000 to 200,000 clones, 70% to 90% seen only once; the top ten take approximately 2.3%. Study results and limitations: The study had only CMV serostatus as immune exposure information. Most TCR sequences showed up rarely, but some public TCRs showed up in many donors.

On this clone: The antigen is unknown.

This clonotype was obtained from a man younger than 30 in good health and CMV-seropositive. The sample comprised PBMCs.

CDR3 loop: CASSKTRVADTQYF. DNA of the CDR3: TGTGCCAGCTCTAAAACCAGGGTCGCAGATACGCAGTATTTT. The chain joins TRBV18 to TRBJ2-3; tentative D call: TRBD1 (5 bases). This CDR3 contains 14 residues. Germline CDR1 reads KGHSH; CDR2 reads LQKENI. V was cut by 6 bases and J by 4 bases, with 14 bases left in between.